The entry that follows covers one T cell receptor (beta chain) sequence. Its antigen is as yet unknown. The entry originates in a study of T cells in Graves' hyperthyroidism and ophthalmopathy. Study-wide results and caveats: Separation of ophthalmopathy from stable hyperthyroidism was achieved by a 13 V-J model. Most thyroid-expanded clonotypes above 0.001 were also found in blood.

The authors deemed Graves' hyperthyroidism stable absent ophthalmopathy progression within 18 months. RNA transcripts gave rise to amplified TCR beta CDR3 regions. When the TCR CDR3 underwent first-round RT-PCR, the HTBI primer set was used. MiXCR was run by TCRdb on the multiplex PCR reads, yielding one entry per CDR3 protein. The sample has hundreds of thousands of distinct CDR3 sequences, 46% seen once. Sequencing was done on a sample of peripheral blood or thyroid tissue (not recorded which). This sequence originates from a woman aged 18-29 years with Graves' hyperthyroidism.

The CDR3 nucleotides read TGTGCCAGCAGCTTAGGTCCGCTATTCGAGCAGTACTTC. Residues: CASSLGPLFEQYF. The chain has TRBV7-8 and TRBJ2-7; no definite D call. Germline-derived CDR1 and CDR2 are SGHVS and FQNEAQ. The CDR3 spans 13 residues. Trimming shortened V by 1 base and J by 6 bases, and 10 bases separated the two germline ends.